This is a list of T cell receptor beta chains from one sample in a study of T cell responses to AZD1222 COVID-19 vaccine. The data were produced by immunoSEQ multiplex PCR, yet TCRdb's version contains in-frame clones alone and is incomplete. Of approximately 140,000 clones in the sample, over 85% were seen once. The sequenced sample was peripheral blood, obtained on day 0 of MenACWY control vaccination. Receptors were obtained from an adult in good health. The CDR3 runs from the conserved cysteine through the conserved F or W. A D gene is named only where the DNA matches it firmly. Size values are once, few and many counts, or a class for expanded clones, and some rows have none.

>TRBD2|.|TRBV30|TRBJ2-1
TGTGCCTGGAGTGTACGTCTAGCGGGAGTCTCCAATGAGCAGTTCTTC
CAWSVRLAGVSNEQFF
>TRBD1|.|TRBV6-1|TRBJ2-7
TGTGCCAGCAGTGGCCCCGGGACAGGTGCATCCTACGAGCAGTACTTC
CASSGPGTGASYEQYF
>.|.|TRBV3-1/TRBV3-2|TRBJ2-2
TGTGCCAGCAGTATCCGGGACTTGAACACCGGGGAGCTGTTTTTT
CASSIRDLNTGELFF
>TRBD1|.|TRBV6-5|TRBJ2-1
TGTGCCAGCAGGGGGGACAGCTACAATGAGCAGTTCTTC
CASRGDSYNEQFF
>.|.|TRBV7-3|TRBJ2-5
TGTGCCGGATCTCCCCGACTAGAAGAGACCCAGTACTTC
CAGSPRLEETQYF
>TRBD2|.|TRBV6-2/TRBV6-3|TRBJ2-2
TGTGCCAGCAGTTCGACTAGCGGGGGCACCGGGGAGCTGTTTTTT
CASSSTSGGTGELFF
>TRBD1|.|TRBV19|TRBJ1-5
TGTGCCAGTAGTATAGGTGGACAGGGCAATCAGCCCCAGCATTTT
CASSIGGQGNQPQHF
>.|.|TRBV7-9|TRBJ1-2
TGTGCCAGCAGCTTTAACAGCTTCTTGGACTATGGCTACACCTTC
CASSFNSFLDYGYTF
>TRBD2|.|TRBV5-1|TRBJ2-5
TGCGCCAGCAGCCTCGGACTAGCGGGACAGGGAGAGACCCAGTACTTC
CASSLGLAGQGETQYF
>.|.|TRBV6-5|TRBJ2-5
TGTGCCAGCAGTCTGGGGGTCGGGGAGACCCAGTACTTC
CASSLGVGETQYF
>.|.|TRBV19|TRBJ1-5
TGTGCCAGTAGTGTCCGAGGACAGAGCAATCAGCCCCAGCATTTT
CASSVRGQSNQPQHF
>TRBD2|once|TRBV28|TRBJ2-1
TGTGCCAGCACCTCCCTTCCCGGGACTAGCGGGAGCTCCTACAATGAGCAGTTCTTC
CASTSLPGTSGSSYNEQFF
>.|.|TRBV24-1|TRBJ1-1
TGTGCCACCAGTTCTTACGGGAGCCCTGAAGCTTTCTTT
CATSSYGSPEAFF
>TRBD1|.|TRBV2|TRBJ1-1
TGTGCCAGCAGAACCGGACAGGTCGGCGCTGAAGCTTTCTTT
CASRTGQVGAEAFF
>.|.|TRBV12-3/TRBV12-4|TRBJ2-6
TGTGCCAGCAGTTTGGGTGGGGCCAACGTCCTGACTTTC
CASSLGGANVLTF
>TRBD2|.|TRBV5-6|TRBJ2-7
TGTGCCAGCAGCTTCGACCCTAGCGGCTTACCCTACGAGCAGTACTTC
CASSFDPSGLPYEQYF
>TRBD2|.|TRBV27|TRBJ2-7
TGTGCCAGCAGTTCGATAGCGGGGGCCTCCTACGAGCAGTACTTC
CASSSIAGASYEQYF
>TRBD2|.|TRBV18|TRBJ2-7
TGTGCCAGCTCACCACCAGGTACTAGCGGTCGGTACGAGCAGTACTTC
CASSPPGTSGRYEQYF
>.|.|TRBV10-2|TRBJ1-4
TGCGCCAGCAGTGAGCTAACAGGGCACGAAAAACTGTTTTTT
CASSELTGHEKLFF
>TRBD2|.|TRBV6-5|TRBJ2-1
TGTGCCAGCAGAACGACTAGCGGAGGCTACAATGAGCAGTTCTTC
CASRTTSGGYNEQFF
>.|.|TRBV11-2|TRBJ1-3
TGTGCCAGCAGCCTAGGAGGGTCTGGAAACACCATATATTTT
CASSLGGSGNTIYF
>.|.|TRBV4-3|TRBJ2-7
TGCGCCAGCAGCCCTTTAGCAGGGGAATACGGCACCCAGTACTTC
CASSPLAGEYGTQYF
>.|once|TRBV6-5|TRBJ2-7
TGTGCCAGCAGTTACTCGAGACTACTCCCCAACGAGCAGTACTTC
CASSYSRLLPNEQYF
>.|once|TRBV28|TRBJ2-1
TGTGCCAGCAGCCGGGGTGACATATACAATGAGCAGTTCTTC
CASSRGDIYNEQFF
>.|.|TRBV12-3/TRBV12-4|TRBJ2-1
TGTGCCAGCAGCCGGAACAATGAGCAGTTCTTC
CASSRNNEQFF
>TRBD2|few|TRBV7-2|TRBJ2-1
TGTGCCAGCAGCTACCGAGCGGGAGGGTTGAACAATGAGCAGTTCTTC
CASSYRAGGLNNEQFF
>.|.|TRBV5-1|TRBJ1-1
TGCGCCAGCAGCCTACAGGAGGACACTGAAGCTTTCTTT
CASSLQEDTEAFF
>TRBD1|once|TRBV28|TRBJ1-2
TGTGCCAGCAGAACAGGGGGCGCCAACTATGGCTACACCTTC
CASRTGGANYGYTF
>TRBD1|.|TRBV11-2|TRBJ1-1
TGTGCCAGCAGCCCGGGGACGGGACAGGGAGAAACTGAAGCTTTCTTT
CASSPGTGQGETEAFF
>.|.|TRBV7-9|TRBJ2-7
TGTGCCAGCAGCTCCCCCGCGGTCGTCGGTTTGGGCTACGAGCAGTACTTC
CASSSPAVVGLGYEQYF
>.|.|TRBV5-5|TRBJ1-5
TGTGCCAGCAGCTTTGGGGCAGAGGATCAGCCCCAGCATTTT
CASSFGAEDQPQHF
>TRBD2|.|TRBV7-9|TRBJ2-7
TGTGCCAGCAGCTCCCCAGCGGGGCTGGAGCAGTACTTC
CASSSPAGLEQYF
>.|.|TRBV7-9|TRBJ1-4
TGTGCCAGCAGCCAGACAGGAGTTAATGAAAAACTGTTTTTT
CASSQTGVNEKLFF
>.|.|TRBV9|TRBJ1-5
TGTGCCAGCAGCGTAGCAGGACATAGCAATCAGCCCCAGCATTTT
CASSVAGHSNQPQHF
>TRBD1|.|TRBV27|TRBJ2-1
TGTGCCAGCAGTAGGACAGGGGCAAAGTACAATGAGCAGTTCTTC
CASSRTGAKYNEQFF
>.|.|TRBV27|TRBJ2-1
TGTGCCAGCAGTTTCCGGGCCCAGGTCAATGAGCAGTTCTTC
CASSFRAQVNEQFF
>.|.|TRBV5-5|TRBJ2-7
TGTGCCAGCAGCCTCTATGGGGACACCAGGGAGCAGTACTTC
CASSLYGDTREQYF
>.|.|TRBV7-2|TRBJ2-1
TGTGCCAGCAGCCACCCCCGTAGTAGTTATAATGAGCAGTTCTTC
CASSHPRSSYNEQFF
>.|.|TRBV19|TRBJ1-6
TGTGCCAGTAGTCCCCTGGGGCTTGATTCACCCCTCCACTTT
CASSPLGLDSPLHF
>.|.|TRBV27|TRBJ1-5
TGTGCCAGCAGTTCCTCGTACAGGGAGGGGAGCAATCAGCCCCAGCATTTT
CASSSSYREGSNQPQHF
>.|.|TRBV5-6|TRBJ2-7
TGTGCCAGCAGCTTTTCGGGAAGGGACCGCTACGAGCAGTACTTC
CASSFSGRDRYEQYF
>.|.|TRBV5-5|TRBJ2-1
TGTGCCAGCAGCTTGAGTTGGGGGGCTGCCGGGGATGAGCAGTTCTTC
CASSLSWGAAGDEQFF
>.|.|TRBV20-1|TRBJ2-3
TGCAGTGCTAGAACGATGGATACGCAGTATTTT
CSARTMDTQYF
>TRBD1|.|TRBV5-4|TRBJ2-3
TGTGCCAGCAGCTTGGCAGGGGGCGCCGGCACAGATACGCAGTATTTT
CASSLAGGAGTDTQYF
>.|.|TRBV2|TRBJ1-1
TGTGCCAGCAGTAGACTCCGGGACTTGAACACTGAAGCTTTCTTT
CASSRLRDLNTEAFF
>TRBD2|.|TRBV4-2|TRBJ2-5
TGTGCCAGCAGCTACGGACTAGCGGGGGGGCAGGAGACCCAGTACTTC
CASSYGLAGGQETQYF
>.|.|TRBV3-1/TRBV3-2|TRBJ1-1
TGTGCCAGCAGCCGAAATCGGGGAATTTTCGGAAAGAGTGAAGCTTTCTTT
CASSRNRGIFGKSEAFF
>.|.|TRBV3-1/TRBV3-2|TRBJ2-6
TGTGCCAGCAGCCAAGACGGCGGATCTGGGGCCAACGTCCTGACTTTC
CASSQDGGSGANVLTF
>.|.|TRBV5-1|TRBJ1-4
TGCGCCAGCCACGGGGGCCCTAATGAAAAACTGTTTTTT
CASHGGPNEKLFF
>.|.|TRBV30|TRBJ1-1
TGTGCCTGGAGTGAGGGTAGGGATACCCTTGAAGCTTTCTTT
CAWSEGRDTLEAFF
>.|.|TRBV27|TRBJ1-5
TGTGCCAGCAGTTTGTCCCTAAGGGGCAATCAGCCCCAGCATTTT
CASSLSLRGNQPQHF
>TRBD1|.|TRBV6-5|TRBJ1-1
TGTGCCAGCAGCCACAGGGGGCAGGGTGAAGCTTTCTTT
CASSHRGQGEAFF
>TRBD1|.|TRBV28|TRBJ1-2
TGTGCCAGCAGTTTATGGCAGGGGGCTTTGTATGGCTACACCTTC
CASSLWQGALYGYTF
>.|few|TRBV2|TRBJ1-3
TGTGCCAGCAGTCCCAGGGTCTCTGGAAACACCATATATTTT
CASSPRVSGNTIYF
>.|.|TRBV10-1|TRBJ1-3
TGCGCCAGCAGTGAGCTAAGAGGAGATGGAAACACCATATATTTT
CASSELRGDGNTIYF
>TRBD2|.|TRBV5-4|TRBJ2-3
TGTGCCAGCCGGACTAGCGGGAGCCGTGCCCACACAGATACGCAGTATTTT
CASRTSGSRAHTDTQYF
>.|few|TRBV27|TRBJ2-1
TGTGCCAGCAGTTTGTATTCCGGGGGACTCATTGACAATGAGCAGTTCTTC
CASSLYSGGLIDNEQFF
>TRBD1|.|TRBV5-1|TRBJ1-1
TGCGCCAGCAGCTTAAGAGGGACAGGGAGCAACACTGAAGCTTTCTTT
CASSLRGTGSNTEAFF